The text below deals with one T cell receptor beta chain. The data were taken from a study of blood T cell repertoires in COVID-19. Study in general: COVID-19 samples, acute and convalescent, were from the United States, Italy and Spain. The analysed material was cDNA or gDNA that came from T cells, B-cell-depleted T cells, or PBMCs.

Between the trimmed V and J ends, which lost 1 base and 2 bases, there was a span of 6 bases. Germline V gene sequence: CDR1 GTSNPN, CDR2 SVGIG (reference sequence). The CDR3 consists of 13 residues. In the authors' workflow: Estimates of nucleated cell counts were drawn from the amplification of reference gene primers. TCRdb keeps only in-frame clones here, not all; method: immunoSEQ multiplex PCR. The V and J calls and the clone size are those of that table, but D and trimming were determined from the DNA. Of approximately 200,000 clones listed, about 88% are singletons. The TCR was taken from a middle-aged man with active or convalescent COVID-19. The specimen sequenced was peripheral blood. V is TRBV30 and J is TRBJ1-3, with D perhaps TRBD1 (5 bases). CDR3 nucleotide sequence: TGTGCCTGGAGTGGCAGGGCTGGAAACACCATATATTTT. It is translated as CAWSGRAGNTIYF. Full variable domain (rest looked up from reference TRBV30 and TRBJ1-3): SQTIHQWPATLVQPVGSPLSLECTVEGTSNPNLYWYRQAAGRGLQLLFYSVGIGQISSEVPQNLSASRPQDRQFILSSKKLLLSDSGFYLCAWSGRAGNTIYFGEGSWLTVV.